The next 27 T cell receptor beta chains were all read from a single sample in a study of T cell responses to AZD1222 COVID-19 vaccine. The method was immunoSEQ multiplex PCR; TCRdb's version includes in-frame clones alone and lacks a portion of them. The data show approximately 130,000 clones, approximately 90% seen once. The sequences come from peripheral blood, collected 28 days after the second AZD1222 dose. The origin of the receptors is an adult who received the AZD1222 COVID-19 vaccine.

The V and J genes are TRBV2 and TRBJ2-7, with D unclear. This CDR3 is 13 amino acids long. Germline V CDR1 and CDR2: SNHLY, FYNNEI. V dropped 7 bases and J dropped 3 bases, with 13 bases sitting between them. The CDR3 here is CASIVSFGYEQYF. As DNA, the CDR3 is TGTGCCAGCATAGTCAGTTTTGGCTACGAGCAGTACTTC.

V is TRBV29-1 and J is TRBJ1-2; TRBD1 agrees at 7 bases. The length of the CDR3 is 14 residues. Germline lookup yields CDR1 SQVTM and CDR2 ANQGSEA. Germline trimming cut 1 base from V and 1 base from J; bases unmatched to any gene: 3. The CDR3 reads CSVEGDSFNYGYTF. In DNA, the CDR3 is TGCAGCGTTGAAGGGGACAGCTTTAACTATGGCTACACCTTC.

This clone was seen a single time. The V call is TRBV6-6, the J call TRBJ1-5; a possible D gene is TRBD1 (5 bases). This CDR3 region has 13 residues. Germline assignment: CDR1 MNHNY and CDR2 SVGAGI (reference sequence). V dropped 3 bases and J dropped 6 bases, with 9 bases sitting between them. Here the CDR3 reads CASSYGGAQPQHF. As DNA, the CDR3 is TGTGCCAGCAGTTATGGAGGGGCTCAGCCCCAGCATTTT.

This clone occurred a few times. V and J are TRBV7-9 and TRBJ1-1, with D tentatively TRBD1 (5 bases). Germline values: CDR1 SEHNR, CDR2 FQNEAQ (reference sequence). CDR3 size: 14 residues. The V end was cut by 2 bases, the J end by 5 bases, with 12 bases between. The CDR3: CASSLTGGRTEAFF. The CDR3 DNA follows: TGTGCCAGCAGCTTAACGGGGGGTCGTACTGAAGCTTTCTTT.

Worth noting for this clone: The identical CDR3 is also encoded by other nucleotide sequences in the sample. This chain connects TRBV5-1 to TRBJ2-3; 9 bases align to TRBD2. Germline CDR1 is SGHRS and CDR2 is YFSETQ. The J segment lost 5 bases and the V segment lost 0 bases, leaving 1 base of the junction unmatched. The CDR3 consists of 14 residues. The CDR3 spells CASSLGSGGDTQYF. Here the CDR3 DNA reads TGCGCCAGCAGCTTGGGTAGCGGGGGAGATACGCAGTATTTT.

V and J are TRBV5-1 and TRBJ1-2, with D maybe TRBD1 (6 bases). The germline CDR1 and CDR2 sequences are SGHRS and YFSETQ. The ends were cut back, 4 bases at V and 0 bases at J, with 7 bases in the middle. CDR3 size: 13 residues. The CDR3 is CASSGDTNYGYTF. The DNA for the CDR3 is TGCGCCAGCAGCGGGGACACTAACTATGGCTACACCTTC. The variable domain in full, completed from reference TRBV5-1 and TRBJ1-2, reads KAGVTQTPRYLIKTRGQQVTLSCSPISGHRSVSWYQQTPGQGLQFLFEYFSETQRNKGNFPGRFSGRQFSNSRSEMNVSTLELGDSALYLCASSGDTNYGYTFGSGTRLTVV.

The rearrangement joins TRBV9 to TRBJ2-7; D is undetermined. Germline V gene sequence: CDR1 SGDLS, CDR2 YYNGEE. Trimming left V 2 bases short and J 2 bases short, with 11 bases between. This CDR3 has 14 residues. In DNA form, the CDR3 reads TGTGCCAGCAGCGTGGACGGAGTAGCCTACGAGCAGTACTTC. Translating gives CASSVDGVAYEQYF.

The gene calls are TRBV3-1 (or the pseudogene TRBV3-2) and TRBJ2-3; 11 nucleotides align to TRBD2. CDR1 and CDR2 (germline): LGHDT, YNNKEL (reference sequence). This CDR3 contains 16 residues. Trimming cost V 5 bases and J 2 bases; bases outside gene matches: 6. Here the CDR3 reads CASSEGTSGNTDTQYF. The CDR3 DNA reads TGTGCCAGCAGCGAGGGGACTAGCGGTAACACAGATACGCAGTATTTT.

The sample holds a few counts of this clone. V usage is TRBV6-1 and J usage is TRBJ1-1; maybe TRBD1 (6 bases). V dropped 3 bases and J dropped 11 bases, with 16 bases sitting between them. The CDR3 is made up of 13 amino acids. Germline V gene sequence: CDR1 MNHNS, CDR2 SASEGT. The CDR3 here is CASSDTRRTGAFF. The DNA for the CDR3 is TGTGCCAGCAGTGATACTCGCCGAACAGGGGCTTTCTTT.

The chain couples TRBV28 to TRBJ2-7, with TRBD1 matching over 9 bases. With 3 bases clipped from V and 5 bases from J, the junction kept 14 bases outside the gene matches. Germline CDR1 is MDHEN and CDR2 is SYDVKM. This CDR3 is 17 amino acids long. The CDR3 DNA follows: TGTGCCAGCAGTTTTCCCAGGGACAGGGCCCTTGGGGACGAGCAGTACTTC. Encoded protein: CASSFPRDRALGDEQYF.

The chain uses TRBV6-4 and TRBJ2-3; D might be TRBD2 (6 bases). V was shortened by 6 bases and J by 2 bases, with 12 bases between the two germline ends. The CDR3 is 14 residues long. CDR1 is MRHNA, CDR2 SNTAGT, per germline. CDR3 sequence reads: CASSHGEDTDTQYF. The DNA for the CDR3 is TGTGCCAGCAGCCACGGGGAGGACACAGATACGCAGTATTTT.

The chain combines TRBV27 with TRBJ1-1, with TRBD1 matching 7 bases. The germline V gene encodes CDR1 MNHEY and CDR2 SMNVEV (reference sequence). CDR3 length: 14 residues. Trimming at V came to 6 bases and at J to 4 bases, leaving 8 bases not matched to a gene. The chain's CDR3 is CASSRGDRTTEAFF. For the CDR3, the DNA is TGTGCCAGCAGCCGAGGGGACAGAACCACTGAAGCTTTCTTT.

J is TRBJ1-5 and V is TRBV19, with D hard to call. This CDR3 has 13 residues. Germline V lookup: CDR1 LNHDA, CDR2 SQIVND (reference sequence). Between the trimmed V and J ends, which lost 6 bases and 1 base, there was a span of 7 bases. In nucleotides, the CDR3 is TGTGCCAGTAGGGGTCGGAGCAATCAGCCCCAGCATTTT. Amino acid sequence: CASRGRSNQPQHF.

The chain carries TRBV5-6 and TRBJ1-1; no definite D call. Trimming removed 2 bases at V and 2 bases at J, with 7 bases between. The germline gives CDR1 SGHDT, CDR2 YYEEEE. This CDR3 has 13 residues. The CDR3 nucleotides read TGTGCCAGCAGCTTCTCAGCTAACACTGAAGCTTTCTTT. Its protein is CASSFSANTEAFF.

This clone was detected once. V and J are TRBV12-3 or TRBV12-4 and TRBJ1-1; D is possibly TRBD1 (6 bases). Trimming took 5 bases from V and 6 from J, leaving 13 bases between them. The CDR3 extends over 13 amino acids. The CDR3 bases are TGTGCCAGCAGTGGATGGGGGCTTTCTGAAGCTTTCTTT. Protein product: CASSGWGLSEAFF.

The V gene is TRBV28, the J gene TRBJ2-7; maybe TRBD1 (5 bases). The CDR3 has 12 amino acids. With 9 bases removed from V and 3 bases from J, the gap between germline ends came to 12 bases. CDR1 MDHEN and CDR2 SYDVKM come from the germline V gene. CDR3 amino acids: CASTGPFYEQYF. CDR3 sequence (DNA): TGTGCCAGTACAGGCCCCTTCTACGAGCAGTACTTC.

This clone was picked up one time. The chain is built from TRBV11-2 and TRBJ2-7; weak D call: TRBD1 (6 bases). CDR3 length: 15 amino acids. Germline CDR1 is SGHAT and CDR2 is FQNNGV. Trimming cost V 5 bases and J 0 bases, with 14 bases left between them. CDR3 amino acids: CASSNRDTNSYEQYF. In DNA, the CDR3 is TGTGCCAGCAGCAACCGGGACACCAACTCCTACGAGCAGTACTTC. Together with reference TRBV11-2 and TRBJ2-7, the CDR3 gives the full variable domain: EAGVAQSPRYKIIEKRQSVAFWCNPISGHATLYWYQQILGQGPKLLIQFQNNGVVDDSQLPKDRFSAERLKGVDSTLKIQPAKLEDSAVYLCASSNRDTNSYEQYFGPGTRLTVT.

J is TRBJ1-1 and V is TRBV4-2; D is ambiguous. The CDR3 sequence is 11 residues long. Germline V gene sequence: CDR1 LGHNA, CDR2 YNFKEQ. Trimming stripped 3 bases from V and 10 bases from J, with 9 bases between. The CDR3, as DNA: TGTGCCAGCAGCCAGTCTTGGCGAGCTTTCTTT. Translated: CASSQSWRAFF.

This clone was detected once. The genes are TRBV20-1 and TRBJ1-1, with 8 bases aligning to TRBD1. V was pared by 3 bases and J by 6 bases, with 9 bases of the junction left unmatched. The germline V gene encodes CDR1 DFQATT and CDR2 SNEGSKA (reference sequence). The CDR3 has 14 amino acids. CDR3 loop: CSASLTGGGSEAFF. In DNA form, the CDR3 reads TGCAGTGCTAGTTTAACAGGGGGGGGTTCTGAAGCTTTCTTT.

The genes are TRBV5-1 and TRBJ1-1, with a tentative D call TRBD1 (5 bases). V shed 2 bases and J shed 10 bases, with 12 bases lying between them. The CDR3 has 12 amino acids. Germline V gene lookup returns CDR1 SGHRS and CDR2 YFSETQ. CDR3 protein: CASSFGQLGAFF. The CDR3 region has the DNA TGCGCCAGCAGCTTCGGACAACTCGGAGCTTTCTTT.

Concerning this clone: Other DNA sequences of this sample code for an identical CDR3. The gene calls are TRBV5-1 and TRBJ1-5, with a possible D match to TRBD1 (5 bases). The CDR3 contains 15 residues. The germline CDR1 and CDR2 sequences are SGHRS and YFSETQ. Deletions cut 0 bases from V and 2 bases from J, with 9 bases between. The chain's CDR3 is CASSLVGAGNQPQHF. The CDR3 nucleotides read TGCGCCAGCAGCTTGGTAGGGGCGGGCAATCAGCCCCAGCATTTT. The entire variable domain, with the rest obtained from reference TRBV5-1 and TRBJ1-5, is as follows: KAGVTQTPRYLIKTRGQQVTLSCSPISGHRSVSWYQQTPGQGLQFLFEYFSETQRNKGNFPGRFSGRQFSNSRSEMNVSTLELGDSALYLCASSLVGAGNQPQHFGDGTRLSIL.

There are a few counts of this clone. The gene calls are TRBV19 and TRBJ2-1; D is possibly TRBD2 (5 bases). CDR1 and CDR2 from the germline V gene are LNHDA and SQIVND (reference sequence). V dropped 3 bases and J dropped 4 bases, with 13 bases sitting between them. The length of the CDR3 is 15 residues. The DNA of the CDR3 is TGTGCCAGTAGTATTGGCCGGACTCCATACAATGAGCAGTTCTTC. Translated: CASSIGRTPYNEQFF.

The V and J genes are TRBV18 and TRBJ2-3; D is uncertain. V gave up 2 bases and J gave up 0 bases, with 9 bases separating them. Germline lookup yields CDR1 KGHSH and CDR2 LQKENI. The CDR3 loop spans 15 amino acids. The CDR3 sequence is CASSPITPSTDTQYF. The CDR3 bases are TGTGCCAGCTCACCAATCACCCCAAGCACAGATACGCAGTATTTT. The full variable domain, completed using reference TRBV18 and TRBJ2-3, is NAGVMQNPRHLVRRRGQEARLRCSPMKGHSHVYWYRQLPEEGLKFMVYLQKENIIDESGMPKERFSAEFPKEGPSILRIQQVVRGDSAAYFCASSPITPSTDTQYFGPGTRLTVL.

This clone showed up just once. The chain employs TRBV4-1 and TRBJ1-5; D is perhaps TRBD1 (6 bases). The CDR3 extends over 15 amino acids. The V end lost 2 bases, the J end lost 4 bases, and 12 bases lay between the germline ends. Germline V gives CDR1 MGHRA, CDR2 YSYEKL. The CDR3 is CASSQTGTSNQPQHF. The CDR3 DNA sequence: TGCGCCAGCAGCCAAACCGGGACAAGTAATCAGCCCCAGCATTTT.

The chain has TRBV6-1 and TRBJ1-4, with TRBD1 identical over 9 bases. J was trimmed by 0 bases and V by 9 bases; bases with no gene match: 2. This CDR3 spans 14 amino acids. Germline CDR1 is MNHNS and CDR2 is SASEGT. This CDR3 reads CASRQGATNEKLFF. The CDR3 nucleotides are TGTGCCAGTCGACAGGGGGCAACTAATGAAAAACTGTTTTTT.

The chain couples TRBV7-9 to TRBJ2-3; TRBD1 matches 7 bases. Germline V gene data show CDR1 as SEHNR and CDR2 as FQNEAQ (reference sequence). The CDR3 is made up of 16 amino acids. Trimming removed 2 bases from V and 4 bases from J; junction bases left unmatched: 9. The CDR3 nucleotides are TGTGCCAGCAGCTTACGATACAGGGGCGGTGCAGATACGCAGTATTTT. It is translated as CASSLRYRGGADTQYF.

As for this clone: The same CDR3 is also encoded by other DNA sequences in this sample. The J gene is TRBJ1-1, the V gene TRBV5-1; TRBD1 is a possible D gene (6 bases). The CDR3 is 13 residues long. Germline CDR1 reads SGHRS; CDR2 reads YFSETQ. Between the trimmed V and J ends, which lost 3 bases and 1 base, there was a span of 7 bases. For the CDR3, the DNA is TGCGCCAGCAGCTCGACAGGGAACACTGAAGCTTTCTTT. Translated: CASSSTGNTEAFF.